The 28 T cell receptor beta chains in this list originate from one sample, sequenced in a study of blood T cell repertoires in COVID-19. Only in-frame clones appear in the TCRdb table, and some are missing; sequencing was by immunoSEQ multiplex PCR. The sample lists around 200,000 clones; roughly nine tenths were seen once. The sample was peripheral blood. These receptors originate from a woman aged 18 to 35 who had recovered from COVID-19.

This chain connects TRBV9 to TRBJ1-1; 10 nucleotides align to TRBD1. Germline V gene lookup returns CDR1 SGDLS and CDR2 YYNGEE. V lost 4 bases and J lost 1; bases outside the gene matches: 13. The CDR3 consists of 18 residues. The CDR3 nucleotides are TGTGCCAGCAGCCCTATACCCGGGACAGGGGTTAGGAACACTGAAGCTTTCTTT. This gives the protein CASSPIPGTGVRNTEAFF. Looking up the rest from reference TRBV9 and TRBJ1-1 gives the full variable domain: DSGVTQTPKHLITATGQRVTLRCSPRSGDLSVYWYQQSLDQGLQFLIQYYNGEERAKGNILERFSAQQFPDLHSELNLSSLELGDSALYFCASSPIPGTGVRNTEAFFGQGTRLTVV.

The rearrangement joins TRBV5-6 to TRBJ2-1; D is possibly TRBD2 (5 bases). The CDR3 runs 16 residues. The germline V gene encodes CDR1 SGHDT and CDR2 YYEEEE. Trimming pared 1 base from V and 3 bases from J, leaving 14 bases between. As DNA, the CDR3 is TGTGCCAGCAGCTTGTCAGCGGTCATCAACTACAATGAGCAGTTCTTC. Translated: CASSLSAVINYNEQFF.

V and J are TRBV25-1 and TRBJ2-7; TRBD2 matches at 9 bases. Germline CDR1 is MGHDK and CDR2 is SYGVNS. V was pared by 6 bases and J by 0 bases, with 15 bases of the junction left unmatched. The CDR3 is 18 residues long. CDR3 loop: CASSEAGGIRDSSYEQYF. CDR3 in DNA: TGTGCCAGCAGCGAAGCGGGAGGTATCCGGGATAGCTCCTACGAGCAGTACTTC.

This clone was recorded once. The rearrangement links TRBV11-3 to TRBJ2-7; 7 bases fit TRBD2. With V trimmed by 3 bases and J by 2 bases, 1 base remained unmatched. Germline V gives CDR1 SGHNT, CDR2 YENEEA. This CDR3 has 13 amino acids. This CDR3 is CASSLTSTYEQYF. The CDR3, as DNA: TGTGCCAGCAGCTTGACTAGCACCTACGAGCAGTACTTC.

V and J are TRBV6-6 and TRBJ2-5; D is ambiguous. V lost 7 bases and J lost 2, with 8 bases in between. The CDR3 is made up of 12 amino acids. Germline V lookup: CDR1 MNHNY, CDR2 SVGAGI (reference sequence). The CDR3 sequence: CASKADQETQYF. The CDR3 bases are TGTGCCAGCAAGGCGGATCAAGAGACCCAGTACTTC.

The chain combines TRBV19 with TRBJ2-1, with 10 bases matching TRBD2. V shed 9 bases, J shed 9 bases, and the junction held 8 bases outside the gene matches. The CDR3 totals 13 residues. Germline CDR1 is LNHDA and CDR2 is SQIVND (reference sequence). CDR3 protein: CASRIAGGTEQFF. The CDR3 coding sequence is TGTGCCAGCAGAATAGCGGGAGGCACTGAGCAGTTCTTC.

This clone was detected only a few times. The DNA for the CDR3 is TGCGCCAGCAGCCGATCGGGGCGGGAGACAGATACGCAGTATTTT. Amino acid sequence: CASSRSGRETDTQYF. The chain uses TRBV4-1 and TRBJ2-3; 7 bases line up with TRBD2. Germline V lookup: CDR1 MGHRA, CDR2 YSYEKL. Trimming removed 4 bases from V and 3 bases from J; junction bases left unmatched: 7. CDR3 length equals 15 residues.

This clone was counted a few times. V is TRBV5-6 and J is TRBJ1-2; possibly TRBD1 for D (5 bases). Germline CDR1 is SGHDT and CDR2 is YYEEEE. With 0 bases removed from V and 6 bases from J, the gap between germline ends came to 6 bases. The CDR3 consists of 12 residues. In DNA form, the CDR3 reads TGTGCCAGCAGCTTGGCAGGGAATGGCTACACCTTC. Translating gives CASSLAGNGYTF.

The J gene is TRBJ2-3, the V gene TRBV4-2, with D possibly being TRBD1 (5 bases). The CDR3 has 16 amino acids. Germline CDR1 and CDR2: LGHNA and YNFKEQ. The V gene lost 1 base and the J gene lost 1 base, with 12 bases spanning the gap. Written as DNA, the CDR3 is TGTGCCAGCAGCCAAGCAGCCCAGGGTGGCACAGATACGCAGTATTTT. It is translated as CASSQAAQGGTDTQYF.

The chain has TRBV14 and TRBJ1-3; weak D call: TRBD1 (5 bases). CDR1 is SGHDN and CDR2 is FVKESK in the germline V gene. This CDR3 region has 16 residues. Trimming cost V 5 bases and J 0 bases, with 14 bases left between them. The CDR3 DNA reads TGTGCCAGCAGCTATAACCAGGGTCTCTCTGGAAACACCATATATTTT. Translating it yields CASSYNQGLSGNTIYF. Full variable domain (missing parts from reference TRBV14 and TRBJ1-3): EAGVTQFPSHSVIEKGQTVTLRCDPISGHDNLYWYRRVMGKEIKFLLHFVKESKQDESGMPNNRFLAERTGGTYSTLKVQPAELEDSGVYFCASSYNQGLSGNTIYFGEGSWLTVV.

The rearrangement uses TRBV4-3 and TRBJ1-6; 12 nucleotides line up with TRBD1. Germline trimming cut 0 bases from V and 10 bases from J; bases unmatched to any gene: 4. Germline CDR1 reads LGHNA; CDR2 reads YSLEER. This CDR3 is built from 16 residues. The CDR3 spells CASSQEGQGAWSPLHF. The CDR3 DNA is TGCGCCAGCAGCCAAGAGGGACAGGGGGCTTGGTCACCCCTCCACTTT.

V gene TRBV3-1 (or the pseudogene TRBV3-2) combines with J gene TRBJ2-7, with 8 bases lining up with TRBD1. The CDR3 is 14 residues long. Germline CDR1 reads LGHDT; CDR2 reads YNNKEL (reference sequence). J gave up 3 bases and V 6 bases, and 7 bases lay outside the gene matches. The CDR3 loop reads CASRPRTGFYEQYF. CDR3 bases: TGTGCCAGCAGGCCTCGGACAGGGTTCTACGAGCAGTACTTC.

This clone was recorded only once. The gene calls are TRBV7-2 and TRBJ2-1; D perhaps matches TRBD1 (6 bases). The germline V gene has CDR1 SGHTA and CDR2 FQGNSA. V was shortened by 5 bases and J by 4 bases, with 12 bases between the two germline ends. The CDR3 extends over 14 amino acids. The CDR3 sequence is CASSHRDTYNEQFF. The CDR3 nucleotides are TGTGCCAGCAGCCACAGGGACACATACAATGAGCAGTTCTTC. Looking up the rest from reference TRBV7-2 and TRBJ2-1 gives the full variable domain: GAGVSQSPSNKVTEKGKDVELRCDPISGHTALYWYRQSLGQGLEFLIYFQGNSAPDKSGLPSDRFSAERTGGSVSTLTIQRTQQEDSAVYLCASSHRDTYNEQFFGPGTRLTVL.

Only one count was recorded for this clone. This chain connects TRBV3-1 (or the pseudogene TRBV3-2) to TRBJ2-7, with D uncertain. CDR1 and CDR2 (germline): LGHDT, YNNKEL (reference sequence). V lost 5 bases to trimming and J lost 2 bases, with 7 bases between them. The CDR3 sequence is 12 residues long. CDR3 loop: CASSILAYEQYF. CDR3 sequence (DNA): TGTGCCAGCAGCATTCTCGCCTACGAGCAGTACTTC.

The chain recombines TRBV10-3 with TRBJ1-3; D not certain. V dropped 8 bases and J dropped 3 bases, with 8 bases sitting between them. Germline V gene data show CDR1 as ENHRY and CDR2 as SYGVKD. This CDR3 has 12 amino acids. The CDR3 spells CAIGTDGNTIYF. The CDR3 DNA sequence: TGTGCCATCGGCACAGATGGAAACACCATATATTTT.

V and J are TRBV29-1 and TRBJ1-2, with TRBD1 as a possible D gene (6 bases). Looked up from germline, CDR1 is SQVTM and CDR2 is ANQGSEA. V gave up 6 bases and J gave up 1 base, with 18 bases separating them. The CDR3 has 15 residues. DNA of the CDR3: TGCAGCGTCACACCGGGACACGGGATTAACTATGGCTACACCTTC. Its translation: CSVTPGHGINYGYTF.

This chain uses TRBV11-2 with TRBJ2-1; 10 positions match TRBD2. The CDR3 length is 15 residues. The V gene's germline CDR1 is SGHAT and CDR2 FQNNGV. V shed 4 bases, J shed 14 bases, and the junction held 14 bases outside the gene matches. This CDR3 is CASSSLGLAPAMEFF. The CDR3 DNA follows: TGTGCCAGCAGCTCCCTGGGACTAGCGCCGGCAATGGAGTTCTTC. Together with reference TRBV11-2 and TRBJ2-1, the CDR3 gives the full variable domain: EAGVAQSPRYKIIEKRQSVAFWCNPISGHATLYWYQQILGQGPKLLIQFQNNGVVDDSQLPKDRFSAERLKGVDSTLKIQPAKLEDSAVYLCASSSLGLAPAMEFFGPGTRLTVL.

This chain uses TRBV4-3 with TRBJ1-2; possibly TRBD1 for D (5 bases). The CDR3 consists of 15 residues. Trimming pared 0 bases from V and 4 bases from J, leaving 12 bases between. Germline-derived CDR1 and CDR2 are LGHNA and YSLEER. CDR3 bases: TGCGCCAGCAGCCAAGATCTCCAGGGTGGCTATGGCTACACCTTC. It yields the protein CASSQDLQGGYGYTF.

This chain joins TRBV6-4 and TRBJ2-2; D possibly corresponds to TRBD1 (6 bases). Deletions cut 0 bases from V and 4 bases from J, with 12 bases between. The CDR3 runs 16 residues. The germline CDR1 and CDR2 sequences are MRHNA and SNTAGT. This CDR3 reads CASSDSRQAFTGELFF. The CDR3 DNA is TGTGCCAGCAGTGACTCACGACAGGCCTTCACCGGGGAGCTGTTTTTT.

J is TRBJ1-2 and V is TRBV4-2; D perhaps matches TRBD1 (6 bases). Germline CDR1 is LGHNA and CDR2 is YNFKEQ. V lost 0 bases and J 4 bases, leaving 12 bases between the germline ends. CDR3 length: 15 residues. CDR3 sequence: CASSQDKGETYGYTF. The CDR3, as DNA: TGTGCCAGCAGCCAAGATAAGGGGGAGACCTATGGCTACACCTTC.

The rearrangement uses TRBV7-9 and TRBJ2-5, with D uncertain. Trimming shortened V by 4 bases and J by 5 bases, and 14 bases separated the two germline ends. Germline loops: CDR1 SEHNR, CDR2 FQNEAQ (reference sequence). CDR3 length: 14 amino acids. The chain's CDR3 is CASSSPVTFETQYF. The CDR3 nucleotides are TGTGCCAGCAGCTCCCCAGTTACATTCGAGACCCAGTACTTC.

This clone was observed a single time. The chain joins TRBV5-4 to TRBJ1-2, with 9 positions matching TRBD1. With 0 bases clipped from V and 6 bases from J, the junction kept 6 bases outside the gene matches. Germline V CDR1 and CDR2: SGHNT, YYREEE (reference sequence). The CDR3 is 15 residues long. The CDR3 coding sequence is TGTGCCAGCAGCTTGGATGTGGACAGGGGTCATGGCTACACCTTC. Translated, it gives CASSLDVDRGHGYTF.

The chain recombines TRBV6-5 with TRBJ2-2; the D gene is possibly TRBD1 (6 bases). CDR1 and CDR2 from the germline V gene are MNHEY and SVGAGI. The CDR3 consists of 15 residues. Trimming removed 5 bases at V and 2 bases at J, with 12 bases between. The CDR3 is CASSPRTVNTGELFF. CDR3 in DNA: TGTGCCAGCAGTCCCCGGACAGTCAACACCGGGGAGCTGTTTTTT.

The chain is built from TRBV27 and TRBJ1-2; D is undetermined. CDR1 MNHEY and CDR2 SMNVEV come from the germline V gene (reference sequence). V dropped 5 bases and J dropped 8 bases, with 12 bases sitting between them. This CDR3 is built from 12 residues. The CDR3 DNA is TGTGCCAGCAGTAACTACTTGGCGGGCTACACCTTC. This sequence encodes CASSNYLAGYTF.

The rearrangement links TRBV11-2 to TRBJ2-1; 10 bases map to TRBD2. This CDR3 is 15 amino acids long. Germline assignment: CDR1 SGHAT and CDR2 FQNNGV. V trimming: 3 bases; J trimming: 4 bases; junction bases outside the gene matches: 3. CDR3 sequence: CASSLLSGGYNEQFF. CDR3 sequence (DNA): TGTGCCAGCAGCTTGCTTAGCGGGGGGTACAATGAGCAGTTCTTC.

The chain couples TRBV4-2 to TRBJ1-2; the D gene is possibly TRBD1 (6 bases). V lost 1 base and J 8 bases, leaving 11 bases between the germline ends. Germline loops: CDR1 LGHNA, CDR2 YNFKEQ. CDR3 length equals 13 residues. The DNA of the CDR3 is TGTGCCAGCAGCCAAGGGGGGGGCGACGGCTACACCTTC. Residues: CASSQGGGDGYTF.

The J gene is TRBJ1-2, the V gene TRBV7-9, with 9 positions matching TRBD1. V dropped 0 bases and J dropped 8; count of bases not matched to a gene: 4. Germline CDR1 reads SEHNR; CDR2 reads FQNEAQ (reference sequence). There are 14 residues in the CDR3. This CDR3 reads CASSLARTGDGYTF. The CDR3 region has the DNA TGTGCCAGCAGCTTAGCAAGGACAGGGGACGGCTACACCTTC.

The rearrangement links TRBV30 to TRBJ2-7; the match to TRBD1 covers 9 bases. The junction had 6 bases not matched to a gene; V was cut back by 0 bases and J by 6 bases. This CDR3 has 14 residues. Germline CDR1 is GTSNPN and CDR2 is SVGIG (reference sequence). The CDR3 protein is CAWSVNRGQSEQYF. CDR3 bases: TGTGCCTGGAGTGTAAACAGGGGGCAATCCGAGCAGTACTTC.